This T cell receptor (beta chain) was captured by sequencing in a study of cytomegalovirus exposure and HLA in healthy donors. Findings and caveats of the study: Earlier analysis found most TCR beta V segments productive about 87% or about 30% of the time.

13 Jbeta primers and 60 Vbeta primers were used for the PCR. TCRdb's copy holds only in-frame clones and misses some; the assay was immunoSEQ multiplex PCR. The sample consists of roughly 160,000 clones, approximately 85% of them appearing once. A note on this clone: Antigen unknown.

The CDR3 covers 20 residues. Germline CDR1 and CDR2: MDHEN and SYDVKM. The V segment lost 1 base and the J segment 8 bases; nucleotides outside the gene matches: 20. The sequence derives from a man between 18 and 35 years old in good health and CMV-seropositive. The material sequenced was PBMCs. The chain carries TRBV28 and TRBJ2-1, with 10 bases matching TRBD2. The CDR3 sequence is CASSLLGRWVTSGVSDEQFF. DNA for the CDR3: TGTGCCAGCAGTTTATTGGGACGGTGGGTAACTAGCGGGGTTAGCGATGAGCAGTTCTTC. Based on the CDR3 plus reference TRBV28 and TRBJ2-1, the full variable domain is DVKVTQSSRYLVKRTGEKVFLECVQDMDHENMFWYRQDPGLGLRLIYFSYDVKMKEKGDIPEGYSVSREKKERFSLILESASTNQTSMYLCASSLLGRWVTSGVSDEQFFGPGTRLTVL.